This T cell receptor beta chain is drawn from a study of CD8 T cells in Susac syndrome. The T cells that were sequenced for TCR beta were CD8+ and CD4+ cells from blood. It was negative isolation that provided the CD8+ and CD4+ T cells, whereas TEMRA cells were enriched by FACS. The RNA, roughly 0.5 to 1 ug, was put through reverse transcription using random hexamers. In TCRdb, the immunoSEQ multiplex PCR reads were re-called with MiXCR into one record per CDR3 protein. Seen here are 100,000 to 150,000 distinct CDR3 sequences, around 94% observed once, and the top ten hold approximately 0.2%. The sample comprised CD8+ T cells from PBMCs. The TCR sequence derives from a human donor with Susac syndrome.

The CDR3 DNA reads as TGTGCCAGCAGCTTACCTAGCCGCAATGAGCAGTTCTTC. Amino acids: CASSLPSRNEQFF. This chain joins TRBV13 and TRBJ2-1; the D gene is possibly TRBD2 (5 bases). The V gene lost 2 bases and the J gene lost 6 bases, with 8 bases spanning the gap. The germline V gene has CDR1 PRHDT and CDR2 FYEKMQ (reference sequence). This CDR3 has 13 residues. The full variable domain, completed using reference TRBV13 and TRBJ2-1, is AAGVIQSPRHLIKEKRETATLKCYPIPRHDTVYWYQQGPGQDPQFLISFYEKMQSDKGSIPDRFSAQQFSDYHSELNMSSLELGDSALYFCASSLPSRNEQFFGPGTRLTVL.